A selection of T cell receptor beta chains follows, all from one sample in a study of control samples from healthy donors and cancer patients. Libraries were prepared by immunoSEQ multiplex PCR; TCRdb keeps only in-frame clonotypes and omits some of them. The repertoire consists of about 99,000 clones, with approximately 90% occurring once and the leading ten covering 19%. The specimen sequenced was PBMCs. These receptors originate from a man aged 55 to 70 with lung cancer. The CDR3 runs from the conserved cysteine through the conserved F or W. The D gene is left open where the match is weak. Expanded clones get a size class; other rows say once, few or many, or leave the size out.

NA	TRBV7-3	NA	TRBJ2-5	CASSLTVQETQYF	TGTGCCAGCAGCTTAACCGTCCAAGAGACCCAGTACTTC
NA	TRBV12-3/TRBV12-4	few	TRBJ1-3	CASSLDPGNTIYF	TGTGCCAGCAGTTTAGATCCTGGAAACACCATATATTTT
NA	TRBV30	NA	TRBJ1-5	CAWSAISSNQPQHF	TGTGCCTGGAGTGCAATATCGAGCAATCAGCCCCAGCATTTT
NA	TRBV5-1	NA	TRBJ2-5	CASSLEAAARGDQYF	TGCGCCAGCAGCTTGGAGGCAGCAGCCAGGGGTGACCAGTACTTC
NA	TRBV30	once	TRBJ2-1	CAWKGSGRPYNEQFF	TGTGCCTGGAAAGGTTCGGGGCGCCCCTACAATGAGCAGTTCTTC
TRBD1	TRBV18	NA	TRBJ1-5	CASSPLGTGDQPQHF	TGTGCCAGCTCACCCCTAGGGACAGGGGATCAGCCCCAGCATTTT
NA	TRBV3-1/TRBV3-2	NA	TRBJ1-2	CASSQDRGVSGYTF	TGTGCCAGCAGCCAAGATCGCGGGGTAAGCGGCTACACCTTC
TRBD2	TRBV7-9	NA	TRBJ2-1	CASSSLGRGSTYNEQFF	TGTGCCAGCAGCTCCCTCGGGCGGGGGAGTACCTACAATGAGCAGTTCTTC
TRBD1	TRBV6-6	NA	TRBJ2-5	CASSLQGAETQYF	TGTGCCAGCAGTCTACAGGGGGCAGAGACCCAGTACTTC
TRBD1	TRBV6-6	NA	TRBJ1-4	CASSLLYPSGTGGPNEKLFF	TGTGCCAGCAGCTTACTATACCCGAGTGGAACAGGGGGGCCTAATGAAAAACTGTTTTTT
TRBD1	TRBV18	NA	TRBJ1-3	CASFPGQGAFGNTIYF	TGTGCCAGCTTTCCGGGACAGGGGGCCTTCGGAAACACCATATATTTT
NA	TRBV7-3	NA	TRBJ1-1	CASSLSRITEAFF	TGTGCCAGCAGCTTATCAAGGATTACTGAAGCTTTCTTT
NA	TRBV24-1	few	TRBJ2-2	CATSDRTHRVRDTGELFF	TGTGCCACCAGTGACCGTACCCACAGGGTAAGGGACACCGGGGAGCTGTTTTTT
NA	TRBV6-5	NA	TRBJ2-2	CASLGNTGELFF	TGTGCCAGCCTCGGAAACACCGGGGAGCTGTTTTTT
TRBD1	TRBV29-1	NA	TRBJ1-2	CSAETGLYGYTF	TGCAGCGCAGAGACAGGGCTCTATGGCTACACCTTC
TRBD2	TRBV11-3	NA	TRBJ2-5	CASSPETSGGVETQYF	TGTGCCAGCAGCCCCGAGACTAGCGGGGGTGTCGAGACCCAGTACTTC
NA	TRBV2	NA	TRBJ2-5	CASSWSVEETQYF	TGTGCCAGCAGTTGGAGTGTCGAAGAGACCCAGTACTTC
NA	TRBV5-4	once	TRBJ1-2	CASSFQGAPYGYTF	TGTGCCAGCAGCTTCCAAGGGGCTCCCTATGGCTACACCTTC
NA	TRBV30	NA	TRBJ1-5	CAWTGMIDNQPQHF	TGTGCCTGGACAGGGATGATCGACAATCAGCCCCAGCATTTT
NA	TRBV5-5	NA	TRBJ1-4	CASSGQFATNEKLFF	TGTGCCAGCAGCGGGCAGTTTGCAACTAATGAAAAACTGTTTTTT
TRBD1	TRBV29-1	NA	TRBJ2-1	CSGKPGQGIYNEQFF	TGCAGCGGCAAACCGGGACAGGGGATCTACAATGAGCAGTTCTTC
NA	TRBV7-3	few	TRBJ1-2	CASSLGGHDGYTF	TGTGCCAGCAGCCTTGGGGGGCATGATGGCTACACCTTC
TRBD2	TRBV25-1	NA	TRBJ2-5	CASRTSGKETQYF	TGTGCCAGTCGGACTAGCGGTAAAGAGACCCAGTACTTC
NA	TRBV4-1	NA	TRBJ1-1	CASSLQGGTEAFF	TGCGCCAGCAGCTTACAGGGTGGCACTGAAGCTTTCTTT
TRBD1	TRBV6-6	NA	TRBJ2-7	CASSPSRGLLDTSSYEQYF	TGTGCCAGCAGTCCAAGCAGGGGGCTCCTAGATACTAGCTCCTACGAGCAGTACTTC